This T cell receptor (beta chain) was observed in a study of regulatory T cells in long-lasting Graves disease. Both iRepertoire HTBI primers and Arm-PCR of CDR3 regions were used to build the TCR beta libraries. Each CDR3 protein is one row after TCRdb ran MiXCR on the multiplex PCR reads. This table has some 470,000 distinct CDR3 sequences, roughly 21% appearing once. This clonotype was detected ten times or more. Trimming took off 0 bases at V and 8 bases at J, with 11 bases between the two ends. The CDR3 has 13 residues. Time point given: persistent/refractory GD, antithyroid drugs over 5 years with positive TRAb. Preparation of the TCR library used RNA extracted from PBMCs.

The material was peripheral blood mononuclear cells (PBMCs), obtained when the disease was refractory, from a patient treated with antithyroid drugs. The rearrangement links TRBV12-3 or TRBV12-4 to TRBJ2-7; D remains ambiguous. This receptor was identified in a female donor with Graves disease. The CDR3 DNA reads TGTGCCAGCAGTTTAGCCATTACTGGGCAGCAGTACTTC. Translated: CASSLAITGQQYF.